The TCR beta chain described here comes from a study of blood T cell repertoires in COVID-19. Study-wide background: PBMCs, B-cell-depleted T cells, or T cells provided the cDNA or gDNA that made up the material.

In the original analysis: Nucleated cell counts were estimated from reference gene primer amplification. The protocol was immunoSEQ multiplex PCR, while the TCRdb copy is restricted to in-frame clones and leaves out a portion. The V and J calls and clone size are taken from that table; D and trimming were inferred from the DNA. The sample has 250,000 or so clones, 87% seen once. CDR3 length equals 14 residues. Germline CDR1 reads MNHEY; CDR2 reads SVGAGI. V was cut by 2 bases and J by 1 base, with 6 bases left in between. The J gene is TRBJ1-3, the V gene TRBV6-5; a possible D gene is TRBD1 (5 bases). The sequence derives from a woman between 35 and 50 years old who had recovered from COVID-19. Material: peripheral blood. DNA for the CDR3: TGTGCCAGCAGTTACAAGGGGTCTGGAAACACCATATATTTT. Translated: CASSYKGSGNTIYF.